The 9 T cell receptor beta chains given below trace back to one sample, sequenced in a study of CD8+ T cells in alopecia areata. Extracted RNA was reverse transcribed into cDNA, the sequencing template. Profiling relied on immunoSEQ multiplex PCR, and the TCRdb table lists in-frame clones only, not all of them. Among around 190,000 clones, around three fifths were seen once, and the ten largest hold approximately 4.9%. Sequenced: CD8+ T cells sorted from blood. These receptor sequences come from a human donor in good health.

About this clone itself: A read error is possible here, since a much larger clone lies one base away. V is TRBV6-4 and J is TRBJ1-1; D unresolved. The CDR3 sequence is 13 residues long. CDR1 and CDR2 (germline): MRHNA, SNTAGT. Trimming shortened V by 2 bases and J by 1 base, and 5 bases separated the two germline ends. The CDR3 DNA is TGTGCCAGCAGTGACACAGAGAACACTGAAGCTTTCTTT. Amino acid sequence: CASSDTENTEAFF.

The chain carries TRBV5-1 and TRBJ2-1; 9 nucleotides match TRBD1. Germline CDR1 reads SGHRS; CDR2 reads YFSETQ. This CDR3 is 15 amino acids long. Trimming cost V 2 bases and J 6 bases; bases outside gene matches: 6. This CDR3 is CASSFRDRVFNEQFF. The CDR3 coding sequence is TGCGCCAGCAGCTTTAGGGACAGGGTGTTCAATGAGCAGTTCTTC.

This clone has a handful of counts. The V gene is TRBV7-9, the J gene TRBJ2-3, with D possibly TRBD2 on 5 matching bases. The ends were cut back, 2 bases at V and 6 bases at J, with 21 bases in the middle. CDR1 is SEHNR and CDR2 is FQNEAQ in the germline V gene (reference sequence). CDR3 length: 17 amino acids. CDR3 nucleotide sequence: TGTGCCAGCAGCTTACGGGGAAGCTCGCCAACAGTGGATACGCAGTATTTT. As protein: CASSLRGSSPTVDTQYF. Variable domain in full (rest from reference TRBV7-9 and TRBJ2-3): DTGVSQNPRHKITKRGQNVTFRCDPISEHNRLYWYRQTLGQGPEFLTYFQNEAQLEKSRLLSDRFSAERPKGSFSTLEIQRTEQGDSAMYLCASSLRGSSPTVDTQYFGPGTRLTVL.

CDR3 protein: CASSLGRDGDTQYF. CDR3 DNA: TGCGCCAGCAGCTTGGGCAGGGATGGAGATACGCAGTATTTT. V is TRBV5-1 and J is TRBJ2-3; the D gene is possibly TRBD1 (5 bases). This CDR3 contains 14 residues. CDR1 SGHRS and CDR2 YFSETQ come from the germline V gene. Trimming stripped 0 bases from V and 5 bases from J, with 10 bases between.

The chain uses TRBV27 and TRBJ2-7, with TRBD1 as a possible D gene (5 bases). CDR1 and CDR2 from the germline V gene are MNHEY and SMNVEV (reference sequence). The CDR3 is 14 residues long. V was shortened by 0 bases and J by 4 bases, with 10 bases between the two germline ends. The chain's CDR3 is CASSLSQGRYEQYF. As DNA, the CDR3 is TGTGCCAGCAGTTTATCCCAGGGTCGGTACGAGCAGTACTTC.

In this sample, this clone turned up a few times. The CDR3 here is CSVSDSLNQPQHF. The CDR3 bases are TGCAGCGTCTCGGACAGCCTAAATCAGCCCCAGCATTTT. The chain combines TRBV29-1 with TRBJ1-5; possibly TRBD1 for D (6 bases). CDR3 length: 13 residues. V dropped 6 bases and J dropped 4 bases, with 13 bases sitting between them. CDR1 and CDR2 (germline): SQVTM, ANQGSEA. Filled out from reference TRBV29-1 and TRBJ1-5, the complete variable domain reads SAVISQKPSRDICQRGTSLTIQCQVDSQVTMMFWYRQQPGQSLTLIATANQGSEATYESGFVIDKFPISRPNLTFSTLTVSNMSPEDSSIYLCSVSDSLNQPQHFGDGTRLSIL.

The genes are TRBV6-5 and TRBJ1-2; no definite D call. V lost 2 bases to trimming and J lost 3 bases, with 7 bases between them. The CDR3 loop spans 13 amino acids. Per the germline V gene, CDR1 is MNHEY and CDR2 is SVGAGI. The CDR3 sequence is CASSYNDHYGYTF. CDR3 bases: TGTGCCAGCAGTTACAACGACCACTATGGCTACACCTTC.

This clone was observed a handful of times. CDR3: CSVGTGTETQYF. The CDR3 DNA sequence: TGCAGCGTTGGGACAGGGACAGAGACCCAGTACTTC. V and J are TRBV29-1 and TRBJ2-5, with TRBD1 matching over 8 bases. V lost 4 bases, J lost 4 bases, and 2 bases stayed unmatched. Germline CDR1 is SQVTM and CDR2 is ANQGSEA. This CDR3 contains 12 residues.

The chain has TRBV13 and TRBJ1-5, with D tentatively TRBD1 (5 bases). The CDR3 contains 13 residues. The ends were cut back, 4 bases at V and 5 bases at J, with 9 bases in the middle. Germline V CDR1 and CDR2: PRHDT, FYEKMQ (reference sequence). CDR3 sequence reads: CASSWGPDQPQHF. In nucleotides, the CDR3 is TGTGCCAGCAGCTGGGGACCCGATCAGCCCCAGCATTTT.